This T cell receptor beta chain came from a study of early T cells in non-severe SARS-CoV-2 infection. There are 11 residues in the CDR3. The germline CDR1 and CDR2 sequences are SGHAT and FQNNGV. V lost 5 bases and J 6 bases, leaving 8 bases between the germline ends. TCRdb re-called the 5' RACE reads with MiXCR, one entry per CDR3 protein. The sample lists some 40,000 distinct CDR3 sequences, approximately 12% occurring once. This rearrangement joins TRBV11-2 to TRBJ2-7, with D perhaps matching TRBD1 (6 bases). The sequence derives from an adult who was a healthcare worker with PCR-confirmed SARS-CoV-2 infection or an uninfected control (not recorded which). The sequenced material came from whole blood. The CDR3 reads CASSQGSEQYF. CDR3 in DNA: TGTGCCAGCAGCCAGGGGAGCGAGCAGTACTTC.